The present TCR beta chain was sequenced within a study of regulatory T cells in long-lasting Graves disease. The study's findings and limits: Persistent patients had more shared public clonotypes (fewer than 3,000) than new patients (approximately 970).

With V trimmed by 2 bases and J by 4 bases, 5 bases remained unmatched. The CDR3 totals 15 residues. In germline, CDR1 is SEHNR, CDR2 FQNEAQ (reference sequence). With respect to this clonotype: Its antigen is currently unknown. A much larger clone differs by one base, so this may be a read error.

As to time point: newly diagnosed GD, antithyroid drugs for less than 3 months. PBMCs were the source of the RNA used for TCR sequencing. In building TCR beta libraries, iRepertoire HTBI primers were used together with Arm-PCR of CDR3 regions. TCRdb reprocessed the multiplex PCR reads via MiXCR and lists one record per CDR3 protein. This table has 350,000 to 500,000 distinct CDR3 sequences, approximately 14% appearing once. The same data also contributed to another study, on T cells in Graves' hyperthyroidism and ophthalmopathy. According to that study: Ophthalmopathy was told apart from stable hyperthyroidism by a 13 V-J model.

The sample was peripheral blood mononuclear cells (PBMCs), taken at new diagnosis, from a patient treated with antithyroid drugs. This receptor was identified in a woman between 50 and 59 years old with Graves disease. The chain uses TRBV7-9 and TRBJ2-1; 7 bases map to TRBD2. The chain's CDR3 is CASSLNSGFYNEQFF. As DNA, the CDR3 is TGTGCCAGCAGCTTAAATAGCGGGTTTTACAATGAGCAGTTCTTC.